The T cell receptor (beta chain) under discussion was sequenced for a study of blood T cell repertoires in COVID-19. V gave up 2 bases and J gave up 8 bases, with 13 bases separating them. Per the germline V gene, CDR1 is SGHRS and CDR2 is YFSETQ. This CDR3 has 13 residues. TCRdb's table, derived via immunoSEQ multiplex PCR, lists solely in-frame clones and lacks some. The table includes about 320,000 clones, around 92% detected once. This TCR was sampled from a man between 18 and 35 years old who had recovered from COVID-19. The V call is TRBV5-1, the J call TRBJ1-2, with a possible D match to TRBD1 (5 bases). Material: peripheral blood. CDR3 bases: TGCGCCAGCAGCTTCGACAGTATCCGAGGCTACACCTTC. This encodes CASSFDSIRGYTF.